The 29 T cell receptor beta chains listed next were all sequenced from one sample in a study. One entry per CDR3 protein results from TCRdb running MiXCR on the 5' RACE reads. The sample contains some 30,000 distinct CDR3 sequences, approximately 24% of which appear only once. Input material: naive CD4+ T cells sorted from a lymph node. Subset meaning: naive CD4+ T cells, CD4+CD45RA+CD25-. The receptors stem from a female donor with breast cancer.

The rearrangement uses TRBV28 and TRBJ1-5; 11 nucleotides line up with TRBD1. The V gene's germline CDR1 is MDHEN and CDR2 SYDVKM. The CDR3 runs 15 residues. V lost 5 bases to trimming and J lost 6 bases; unmatched junction nucleotides: 6. The CDR3 nucleotides read TGTGCCAGCAGTCCGGACAGGGGGCTCGGTCAGCCCCAGCATTTT. Amino acid sequence: CASSPDRGLGQPQHF.

This clonotype has more than one count but fewer than ten. This sequence joins TRBV11-2 and TRBJ2-7; D is possibly TRBD1 (5 bases). CDR1 and CDR2 from the germline V gene are SGHAT and FQNNGV. CDR3 length equals 12 residues. The V end was cut by 5 bases, the J end by 4 bases, with 9 bases between. The CDR3 here is CASSAAGYEQYF. For the CDR3, the DNA is TGTGCCAGCAGCGCAGCAGGGTACGAGCAGTACTTC.

The chain is built from TRBV25-1 and TRBJ2-1; D gene ambiguous. The CDR3 totals 17 residues. Trimming stripped 5 bases from V and 0 bases from J, with 17 bases between. CDR1 MGHDK and CDR2 SYGVNS come from the germline V gene. In DNA form, the CDR3 reads TGTGCCAGCAGTCCCGGGCTTCTCTGGCGCTCCTACAATGAGCAGTTCTTC. It yields the protein CASSPGLLWRSYNEQFF.

The chain carries TRBV9 and TRBJ1-5, with a possible D match to TRBD1 (6 bases). The CDR3 length is 15 residues. Trimming pared 3 bases from V and 4 bases from J, leaving 14 bases between. Per the germline V gene, CDR1 is SGDLS and CDR2 is YYNGEE. The CDR3 DNA reads as TGTGCCAGCAGCGAGGGGGGGGGGCTTAATCAGCCCCAGCATTTT. Protein sequence: CASSEGGGLNQPQHF.

This clonotype was seen a few times. V gene TRBV7-2 combines with J gene TRBJ2-7; 14 bases are a match to TRBD2. V was pared by 3 bases and J by 8 bases, with 6 bases of the junction left unmatched. The CDR3 spans 15 residues. Looked up from germline, CDR1 is SGHTA and CDR2 is FQGNSA. CDR3 protein: CASSFQGLAGGQQYF. The CDR3 region has the DNA TGTGCCAGCAGCTTCCAAGGACTAGCGGGAGGCCAGCAGTACTTC.

The chain combines TRBV20-1 with TRBJ1-1; D uncertain. The CDR3 sequence is 13 residues long. Trimming cost V 6 bases and J 3 bases, with 14 bases left between them. Germline CDR1 DFQATT, CDR2 SNEGSKA (reference sequence). CDR3 residues: CSAFGPRDTEAFF. CDR3 sequence (DNA): TGCAGTGCATTCGGGCCCCGGGACACTGAAGCTTTCTTT.

The rearrangement joins TRBV4-1 to TRBJ2-7; TRBD2 aligns across 14 bases. The CDR3 loop spans 18 amino acids. With V trimmed by 2 bases and J by 7 bases, 13 bases remained unmatched. CDR1 is MGHRA, CDR2 YSYEKL, per germline. As DNA, the CDR3 is TGCGCCAGCAGCCAAAACCCGACTAGCGGGAGGGCCGCGAGTGAGCAGTACTTC. Its protein product is CASSQNPTSGRAASEQYF.

The V gene is TRBV12-3 or TRBV12-4, the J gene TRBJ1-1, with 7 nucleotides matching TRBD1. J lost 1 base, V lost 5 bases, and 4 bases had no gene match. The CDR3 totals 14 residues. CDR3 amino acids: CASSQGQANTEAFF. In nucleotides, the CDR3 is TGTGCCAGCAGTCAAGGACAGGCGAACACTGAAGCTTTCTTT.

The chain recombines TRBV7-6 with TRBJ2-3; possibly TRBD2 for D (6 bases). The V end lost 1 base, the J end lost 1 base, and 12 bases lay between the germline ends. This CDR3 contains 16 residues. CDR1 and CDR2 (germline): SGHVS, FNYEAQ. CDR3 sequence: CASSLVGGVGTDTQYF. CDR3 bases: TGTGCCAGCAGCTTAGTTGGAGGGGTCGGCACAGATACGCAGTATTTT.

Of note for this clonotype: One base away lies a much larger clone, so this may be a sequencing read error. The chain joins TRBV21-1 to TRBJ1-5; the table's D call of TRBD1 was not tested on the DNA. TRBV21-1 is a pseudogene segment. This CDR3 region has 15 residues. The chain's CDR3 is CASSSDRAGNQSQHF. DNA for the CDR3: TGTGCCAGCAGCTCGGACAGGGCGGGCAATCAGTCCCAGCATTTT.

V usage is TRBV10-3 and J usage is TRBJ2-2; a possible D gene is TRBD1 (6 bases). Germline V lookup: CDR1 ENHRY, CDR2 SYGVKD. Deletions cut 8 bases from V and 2 bases from J, with 12 bases between. This CDR3 comprises 14 residues. CDR3 sequence (DNA): TGTGCCATCGCTCCACAGGGCAACACCGGGGAGCTGTTTTTT. Its protein product is CAIAPQGNTGELFF.

This clonotype was seen a single time. V usage is TRBV12-3 or TRBV12-4 and J usage is TRBJ2-2, with 11 nucleotides matching TRBD1. The CDR3 runs to 16 residues. J lost 6 bases, V lost 4 bases, and 7 bases had no gene match. CDR3 sequence: CASSSVDRGHPGELFF. CDR3 DNA sequence: TGTGCCAGCAGTTCCGTGGACAGGGGGCACCCCGGGGAGCTGTTTTTT.

The chain links TRBV4-2 to TRBJ2-7; 7 bases agree with TRBD2. Germline CDR1 and CDR2: LGHNA and YNFKEQ. With V trimmed by 4 bases and J by 5 bases, 11 bases remained unmatched. This CDR3 contains 15 residues. The CDR3 region has the DNA TGTGCCAGCAGCCGCCCACTGGGCGGGAGCAACGAGCAGTACTTC. Encoded protein: CASSRPLGGSNEQYF.

The chain recombines TRBV20-1 with TRBJ2-2; 9 bases fit TRBD2. Germline CDR1 and CDR2: DFQATT and SNEGSKA (reference sequence). The CDR3 has 15 residues. V trimming: 6 bases; J trimming: 3 bases; junction bases outside the gene matches: 8. The CDR3 loop reads CSAKATSGYTGELFF. The CDR3 nucleotides are TGCAGTGCCAAGGCCACTAGCGGGTACACCGGGGAGCTGTTTTTT.

V and J are TRBV6-5 and TRBJ1-4, with TRBD1 matching 7 bases. The junction had 5 bases not matched to a gene; V was cut back by 4 bases and J by 3 bases. CDR3 length: 15 amino acids. Per germline, CDR1 MNHEY and CDR2 SVGAGI. DNA of the CDR3: TGTGCCAGCAGTTCCGGGACAGTGGCTAATGAAAAACTGTTTTTT. Translating it yields CASSSGTVANEKLFF.

This sequence joins TRBV24-1 and TRBJ1-5; no firm D call. Germline V gene sequence: CDR1 KGHDR, CDR2 SFDVKD. Trimming shortened V by 1 base and J by 5 bases, and 5 bases separated the two germline ends. CDR3 length: 13 amino acids. The CDR3 coding sequence is TGTGCCACCAGTGATTTCAGAGATCAGCCCCAGCATTTT. Translating it yields CATSDFRDQPQHF.

Regarding this clonotype: Here the CDR3 omits its conserved ending phenylalanine or tryptophan, so a read error is the likely source. The chain is built from TRBV7-9 and TRBJ2-7; no reliable D call. The V end was cut by 5 bases, the J end by 1 base, with 9 bases between. Germline CDR1 and CDR2: SEHNR and FQNEAQ (reference sequence). This CDR3 has 13 residues. In DNA, the CDR3 is TGTGCCAGCAGCCCACGGTTATCCTACGAGCAGTACTCC. Encoded protein: CASSPRLSYEQYS.

This chain connects TRBV12-3 or TRBV12-4 to TRBJ2-5, with no clear D. The CDR3 length is 13 residues. Trimming took 5 bases from V and 8 from J, leaving 15 bases between them. Here the CDR3 reads CASSPQMPSTQYF. The CDR3 nucleotides read TGTGCCAGCAGTCCACAGATGCCCTCCACCCAGTACTTC.

This clonotype came up a few times. This chain joins TRBV3-1 and TRBJ2-2; TRBD1 agrees at 8 bases. The germline V gene encodes CDR1 LGHDT and CDR2 YNNKEL (reference sequence). This CDR3 comprises 14 residues. J was trimmed by 5 bases and V by 3 bases; bases with no gene match: 2. The DNA of the CDR3 is TGTGCCAGCAGCCAGACAGGGGAGACCGGGGAGCTGTTTTTT. Translation gives CASSQTGETGELFF.

This clonotype is deemed medium-sized. The genes are TRBV9 and TRBJ2-7; 7 bases agree with TRBD2. CDR1 SGDLS and CDR2 YYNGEE come from the germline V gene. The ends lost 0 bases at V and 3 bases at J; junction bases unmatched: 3. This CDR3 region has 14 residues. The CDR3 protein is CASSVGGGIYEQYF. In DNA, the CDR3 is TGTGCCAGCAGCGTAGGCGGGGGAATCTACGAGCAGTACTTC.

The V gene is TRBV12-3 or TRBV12-4, the J gene TRBJ2-1, with 10 positions matching TRBD2. CDR3 length: 16 amino acids. V gave up 4 bases and J gave up 0 bases; unmatched junction bases: 3. CDR3 sequence: CASSSSSGGSYNEQFF. The CDR3 DNA reads as TGTGCCAGCAGTTCCTCTAGCGGGGGCTCCTACAATGAGCAGTTCTTC.

J is TRBJ2-1 and V is TRBV7-3; D possibly corresponds to TRBD2 (7 bases). The CDR3 sequence is 15 residues long. The germline V gene has CDR1 SGHTA and CDR2 FQGTGA. The V and J ends lost 0 bases and 4 bases respectively, with 10 bases between them. In DNA form, the CDR3 reads TGTGCCAGCAGCTTAACGGGGGGGCGATACAATGAGCAGTTCTTC. Translating it yields CASSLTGGRYNEQFF.

This clonotype is medium-sized within its sample. This chain links TRBV9 with TRBJ1-1; D is ambiguous. The length of the CDR3 is 13 residues. Germline V gene sequence: CDR1 SGDLS, CDR2 YYNGEE. Trimming pared 1 base from V and 4 bases from J, leaving 8 bases between. Here the CDR3 reads CASSVTAGTEAFF. CDR3 in DNA: TGTGCCAGCAGCGTAACGGCAGGCACTGAAGCTTTCTTT. Together with reference TRBV9 and TRBJ1-1, the CDR3 gives the full variable domain: DSGVTQTPKHLITATGQRVTLRCSPRSGDLSVYWYQQSLDQGLQFLIQYYNGEERAKGNILERFSAQQFPDLHSELNLSSLELGDSALYFCASSVTAGTEAFFGQGTRLTVV.

This clonotype was detected only a few times. The chain is built from TRBV7-9 and TRBJ1-4; TRBD1 matches at 8 bases. The CDR3 consists of 14 residues. Germline V CDR1 and CDR2: SEHNR, FQNEAQ (reference sequence). V lost 5 bases to trimming and J lost 8 bases; unmatched junction nucleotides: 7. Here the CDR3 DNA reads TGTGCCAGCAGCGGACAGGGCGGGAACGAAAAACTGTTTTTT. Translated: CASSGQGGNEKLFF.

This clonotype was counted only a few times. The gene calls are TRBV4-1 and TRBJ2-3; tentatively, D is TRBD2 (5 bases). Germline CDR1 MGHRA, CDR2 YSYEKL. The CDR3 runs to 17 residues. Trimming shortened V by 3 bases and J by 3 bases, and 19 bases separated the two germline ends. The CDR3 is CASSHPLFGGGTDTQYF. Written as DNA, the CDR3 is TGCGCCAGCAGCCATCCCCTTTTCGGAGGCGGGACAGATACGCAGTATTTT.

This clonotype is deemed medium-sized. The rearrangement joins TRBV6-5 to TRBJ1-1; the D is unclear. Germline V gives CDR1 MNHEY, CDR2 SVGAGI. V dropped 10 bases and J dropped 7 bases, with 16 bases sitting between them. This CDR3 has 12 amino acids. The CDR3 region has the DNA TGTGCCACCTTGGAGGGTAAGGGTGAAGCTTTCTTT. It encodes CATLEGKGEAFF.

This clonotype showed up just a few times. At one boundary the junction diverges from the germline segment, which might be a read error. The chain links TRBV3-1 to TRBJ2-1; no firm D call. Germline V gene sequence: CDR1 LGHDT, CDR2 YNNKEL (reference sequence). CDR3 length equals 16 residues. This CDR3 reads CASGQDLASSYNEQFF. The CDR3 DNA is TGTGCCAGCGGCCAAGATTTAGCCAGCTCCTACAATGAGCAGTTCTTC.

A few counts support this clonotype. The chain has TRBV3-1 and TRBJ2-7; TRBD2 matches 7 bases. Trimming cost V 8 bases and J 4 bases; bases outside gene matches: 8. This CDR3 region has 13 residues. The germline V gene has CDR1 LGHDT and CDR2 YNNKEL (reference sequence). The CDR3 nucleotides are TGTGCCAGCTCTTCGGCGGGGGAGTACGAGCAGTACTTC. This sequence encodes CASSSAGEYEQYF.

This clonotype was observed a few times. V is TRBV7-9 and J is TRBJ2-1; 7 bases map to TRBD1. Germline V CDR1 and CDR2: SEHNR, FQNEAQ (reference sequence). This CDR3 region has 15 residues. J was trimmed by 3 bases and V by 5 bases; bases with no gene match: 7. The CDR3 region is CASSQRGLRYNEQFF. CDR3 bases: TGTGCCAGCAGCCAGAGGGGGCTCCGCTACAATGAGCAGTTCTTC.